Below, 17 T cell receptor beta chains from the same sample are listed, as sequenced in a study of CD8 T cells in ankylosing spondylitis. One entry per CDR3 protein, called by TCRdb with MiXCR from the 5' RACE reads. The sample consists of about 360,000 distinct CDR3 sequences, approximately 20% of them appearing once. Sequencing was performed on blood, either unsorted or a sorted T cell fraction (not recorded which). Source of these receptors: a male donor with ankylosing spondylitis or in good health (not recorded which).

In its sample, this clonotype was seen a few times. This chain connects TRBV25-1 to TRBJ1-1; no clear D. Germline CDR1 MGHDK, CDR2 SYGVNS. The length of the CDR3 is 13 residues. Deletions cut 1 base from V and 3 bases from J, with 6 bases between. This CDR3 is CASSESTDTEAFF. CDR3 DNA: TGTGCCAGCAGTGAATCGACGGACACTGAAGCTTTCTTT.

The sample holds a few counts of this clonotype. The chain joins TRBV3-1 to TRBJ2-7; D uncertain. The CDR3 sequence is 14 residues long. Per germline, CDR1 LGHDT and CDR2 YNNKEL (reference sequence). V lost 0 bases and J lost 0, with 6 bases in between. The CDR3 is CASSQDLASYEQYF. CDR3 nucleotides: TGTGCCAGCAGCCAAGATCTGGCCTCCTACGAGCAGTACTTC.

The genes are TRBV4-1 and TRBJ2-7; D unresolved. CDR3 length equals 15 residues. The V and J ends lost 2 bases and 2 bases respectively, with 13 bases between them. The germline V gene has CDR1 MGHRA and CDR2 YSYEKL. The DNA of the CDR3 is TGCGCCAGCAGCCAATTTTCGTCAGAAGCCTACGAGCAGTACTTC. It yields the protein CASSQFSSEAYEQYF.

This clonotype was recorded at least ten times. This chain uses TRBV29-1 with TRBJ1-2; tentatively, D is TRBD1 (6 bases). Germline CDR1 and CDR2: SQVTM and ANQGSEA. V was shortened by 7 bases and J by 1 base, with 25 bases between the two germline ends. This CDR3 spans 17 amino acids. The CDR3 region has the DNA TGCAGCGCCGGAGAAAGGACAGAGCAAGATTATAACTATGGCTACACCTTC. It yields the protein CSAGERTEQDYNYGYTF.

In the case of this clonotype: A junction boundary mismatches the germline segment, possibly from a read error. This chain links TRBV18 with TRBJ2-1, with D perhaps assigned TRBD1 or TRBD2 (5 bases each). The length of the CDR3 is 13 residues. In germline, CDR1 is KGHSH, CDR2 LQKENI. DNA for the CDR3: TGCGCCAGCTCGCGGGCGGACAACAATGAGCAGTTCTTC. This translates into CASSRADNNEQFF.

This sequence joins TRBV30 and TRBJ2-2, with 7 positions matching TRBD1. CDR3 length equals 13 residues. The germline CDR1 and CDR2 sequences are GTSNPN and SVGIG (reference sequence). With V trimmed by 5 bases and J by 1 base, 1 base remained unmatched. CDR3 protein: CAWGTENTGELFF. The CDR3 bases are TGTGCCTGGGGGACAGAGAACACCGGGGAGCTGTTTTTT.

This clonotype has more than one count but fewer than ten. The rearrangement links TRBV5-7 to TRBJ2-1, with 10 positions matching TRBD1. TRBV5-7 is known as an ORF, though its function is uncertain. V lost 2 bases, J lost 5 bases, and 4 bases stayed unmatched. The CDR3 consists of 15 residues. The CDR3 DNA is TGTGCCAGCAGCTTTTGGGACAGGGGAAACAATGAGCAGTTCTTC. It is translated as CASSFWDRGNNEQFF.

The chain joins TRBV29-1 to TRBJ2-3, with D perhaps matching TRBD2 (7 bases). The germline V gene has CDR1 SQVTM and CDR2 ANQGSEA. V was pared by 7 bases and J by 2 bases, with 16 bases between. The CDR3 is made up of 14 amino acids. The CDR3 bases are TGCAGCGCCTGGAGGGGGGGAGACACAGATACGCAGTATTTT. This gives the protein CSAWRGGDTDTQYF.

The chain employs TRBV4-2 and TRBJ2-7, with D unresolved. Per the germline V gene, CDR1 is LGHNA and CDR2 is YNFKEQ. Trimming removed 4 bases at V and 0 bases at J, with 13 bases between. This CDR3 spans 15 amino acids. DNA for the CDR3: TGTGCCAGCAGCCCCGGAGCGCACGGCTCCTACGAGCAGTACTTC. It codes for CASSPGAHGSYEQYF.

The gene calls are TRBV29-1 and TRBJ2-5; tentative D call: TRBD2 (6 bases). This CDR3 spans 14 amino acids. V lost 0 bases and J lost 4, with 12 bases in between. Germline V gene sequence: CDR1 SQVTM, CDR2 ANQGSEA. The DNA of the CDR3 is TGCAGCGTTGAAGATCAAACGGAGGGAGAGACCCAGTACTTC. Translation gives CSVEDQTEGETQYF. Drawing the rest from reference TRBV29-1 and TRBJ2-5, the complete variable domain is SAVISQKPSRDICQRGTSLTIQCQVDSQVTMMFWYRQQPGQSLTLIATANQGSEATYESGFVIDKFPISRPNLTFSTLTVSNMSPEDSSIYLCSVEDQTEGETQYFGPGTRLLVL.

The rearrangement joins TRBV6-5 to TRBJ2-7; perhaps D is TRBD1 or TRBD2 (6 bases each). The V gene's germline CDR1 is MNHEY and CDR2 SVGAGI. The V gene lost 2 bases and the J gene lost 0 bases, with 11 bases spanning the gap. The CDR3 runs 15 residues. CDR3 residues: CASSYEGGDSYEQYF. The CDR3 coding sequence is TGTGCCAGCAGTTACGAGGGGGGCGACTCCTACGAGCAGTACTTC.

This clonotype was observed a handful of times. This chain connects TRBV19 to TRBJ2-7; 8 nucleotides line up with TRBD2. Germline lookup yields CDR1 LNHDA and CDR2 SQIVND (reference sequence). The V gene end was trimmed by 6 bases and the J gene end by 7 bases; junction bases not matched to a gene: 8. The CDR3 totals 13 residues. CDR3 in amino acids: CASSLLSGGEQYF. The CDR3 DNA sequence: TGTGCCAGTAGCCTACTCAGCGGGGGTGAGCAGTACTTC.

With regard to this clonotype: This may be a read error, as it is one base from a much larger clone. The CDR3: CASTQGNTEAFF. For the CDR3, the DNA is TGTGCCAGCACCCAGGGGAACACTGAAGCTTTCTTT. The chain joins TRBV25-1 to TRBJ1-1, with D possibly being TRBD1 (5 bases). This CDR3 comprises 12 residues. The V end was cut by 7 bases, the J end by 1 base, with 7 bases between. Per the germline V gene, CDR1 is MGHDK and CDR2 is SYGVNS.

The genes are TRBV13 and TRBJ2-7; D gene ambiguous. CDR1 is PRHDT and CDR2 is FYEKMQ in the germline V gene (reference sequence). The CDR3 contains 13 residues. Trimming shortened V by 8 bases and J by 3 bases, and 14 bases separated the two germline ends. The CDR3, as DNA: TGTGCCAGCGGGCGTGGACGGAACTACGAGCAGTACTTC. Amino acid sequence: CASGRGRNYEQYF.

The rearrangement joins TRBV28 to TRBJ2-1; 8 bases agree with TRBD1. The CDR3 contains 14 residues. The germline gives CDR1 MDHEN, CDR2 SYDVKM. V dropped 5 bases and J dropped 8; count of bases not matched to a gene: 8. The CDR3 nucleotides read TGTGCCAGCAGTCCCCTGGACAGGGAGGATGAGCAGTTCTTC. Its translation is CASSPLDREDEQFF. Variable domain in full (rest from reference TRBV28 and TRBJ2-1): DVKVTQSSRYLVKRTGEKVFLECVQDMDHENMFWYRQDPGLGLRLIYFSYDVKMKEKGDIPEGYSVSREKKERFSLILESASTNQTSMYLCASSPLDREDEQFFGPGTRLTVL.

There are a few counts of this clonotype. This chain joins TRBV4-1 and TRBJ2-1; 9 bases fit TRBD2. Trimming at V came to 2 bases and at J to 10 bases, leaving 6 bases not matched to a gene. In germline, CDR1 is MGHRA, CDR2 YSYEKL. The CDR3 runs to 14 residues. The CDR3 DNA reads as TGCGCCAGCAGCCAACGGGGACTAGCCCCCGAGCAGTTCTTC. Protein sequence: CASSQRGLAPEQFF.

About this clonotype itself: A much larger clonotype is one base distant, so this may be a read error. This chain links TRBV4-2 with TRBJ2-7; D gene uncertain. V was trimmed by 3 bases and J by 3 bases, leaving 6 bases between them. This CDR3 has 12 amino acids. The germline gives CDR1 LGHNA, CDR2 YNFKEQ. The CDR3 DNA is TGTGCCAGCAGCCATGACGGCTACGAGCAGTACTTC. Protein product: CASSHDGYEQYF.